The source of this TCR beta chain is a study of blood T cell repertoires in COVID-19. Study background: The cDNA or gDNA used as material had been derived from T cells, B-cell-depleted T cells, or PBMCs.

The authors' processing: Amplifying reference gene primers gave estimates of nucleated cell counts. Measured with immunoSEQ multiplex PCR; TCRdb has only the in-frame clones, and not every one. V and J calls and clone size are those listed in that table; D and trimming were worked out from the DNA. The sample records around 180,000 clones, roughly three quarters being singletons. Seattle enrolled patients during active infection and tracked them longitudinally. This CDR3 contains 15 residues. V was cut by 3 bases and J by 8 bases, with 16 bases left in between. Germline values: CDR1 KGHSH, CDR2 LQKENI.

The clonotype comes from a woman aged 80 or older with COVID-19, enrolled during active disease. The chain links TRBV18 to TRBJ1-4, with a possible D match to TRBD1 (6 bases). Sequencing input: peripheral blood. The CDR3 DNA is TGTGCCAGCTCACCCCCCAGGGGCGAGGGGGAAAAACTGTTTTTT. This encodes CASSPPRGEGEKLFF.